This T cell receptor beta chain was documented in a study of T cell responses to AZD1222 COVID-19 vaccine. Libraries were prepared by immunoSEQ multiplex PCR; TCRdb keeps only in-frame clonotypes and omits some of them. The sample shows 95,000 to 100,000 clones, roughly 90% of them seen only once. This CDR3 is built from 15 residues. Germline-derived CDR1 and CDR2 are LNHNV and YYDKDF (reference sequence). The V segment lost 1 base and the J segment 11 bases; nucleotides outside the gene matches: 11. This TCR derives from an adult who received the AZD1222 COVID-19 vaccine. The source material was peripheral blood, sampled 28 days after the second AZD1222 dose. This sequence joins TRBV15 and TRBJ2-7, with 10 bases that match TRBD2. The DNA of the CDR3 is TGTGCCACCAGCAGAGTAGGTCTAGCGGGAGTAGGTGAGTACTTC. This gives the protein CATSRVGLAGVGEYF.